This section outlines one T cell receptor beta chain sequence together with its context. The CDR3 loop spans 14 amino acids. From germline, CDR1 is LNHNV and CDR2 YYDKDF (reference sequence). V was shortened by 1 base and J by 4 bases, with 8 bases between the two germline ends. This sample is drawn from a study of cytomegalovirus exposure and HLA in healthy donors. Primers: 60 Vbeta forward and 13 Jbeta reverse. Here immunoSEQ multiplex PCR was the method, and the copy in TCRdb shows in-frame clones only, minus some. The sample contains under 150,000 clones, about 78% of which appear only once. The rearrangement links TRBV15 to TRBJ1-5, with a possible D match to TRBD1 (6 bases). Input material: PBMCs. The source is a male donor in good health and CMV-seronegative. The chain's CDR3 is CATSRAGTNQPQHF. CDR3 DNA sequence: TGTGCCACCAGCAGAGCGGGGACAAATCAGCCCCAGCATTTT.